The sequence of this T cell receptor (beta chain) was determined in a study of blood T cell repertoires in COVID-19. Across the whole study: The analysed material was cDNA or gDNA that came from T cells, B-cell-depleted T cells, or PBMCs.

Method: immunoSEQ multiplex PCR; TCRdb's copy keeps in-frame clones and lacks some. Among 55,000 to 65,000 clones, less than 80% were seen once, and the ten largest hold under 4%. V lost 7 bases, J lost 8 bases, and 8 bases stayed unmatched. There are 13 residues in the CDR3. V gene TRBV12-3 or TRBV12-4 combines with J gene TRBJ1-3, with 7 bases matching TRBD1. Sample: peripheral blood. This TCR was sampled from a man between 60 and 70 years old with acute or convalescent COVID-19. In DNA, the CDR3 is TGTGCCAGCATCTACCAGGGGGGTTACACCATATATTTT. It translates to CASIYQGGYTIYF.